This T cell receptor (beta chain) was retrieved from a study of T-cell reconstitution after alpha-beta-depleted transplantation in children. In this sample, this clonotype turned up many times. Using unique molecular identifiers, the investigators prepared the TCRbeta library. In TCRdb, the PCR reads were re-called with MiXCR into one record per CDR3 protein. The sample lists about 200,000 distinct CDR3 sequences; about 6% were seen once. The source material was PBMCs, sampled before TCRalphabeta/CD19-depleted stem cell transplant. The TCR sequence derives from a girl under three years old with combined immunodeficiency, due to receive a stem cell transplant.

In DNA, the CDR3 is TGTGCCAGCAGTTTACTAGCGGGGGGTTACACCGGGGAGCTGTTTTTT. It yields the protein CASSLLAGGYTGELFF. The V and J genes are TRBV27 and TRBJ2-2; 11 nucleotides line up with TRBD2. Germline V gene data show CDR1 as MNHEY and CDR2 as SMNVEV (reference sequence). The J segment lost 3 bases and the V segment lost 2 bases, leaving 2 bases of the junction unmatched. This CDR3 region has 16 residues.